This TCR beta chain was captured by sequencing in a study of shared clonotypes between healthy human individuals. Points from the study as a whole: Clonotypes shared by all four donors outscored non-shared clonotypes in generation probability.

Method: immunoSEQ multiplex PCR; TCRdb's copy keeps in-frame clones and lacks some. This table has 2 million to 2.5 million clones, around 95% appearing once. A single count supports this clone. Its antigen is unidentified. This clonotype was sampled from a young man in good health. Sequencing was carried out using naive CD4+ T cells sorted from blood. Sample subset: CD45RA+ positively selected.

The CDR3 nucleotides are TGCGCCAGCAGCGCCACTACAGGGAGGGGGGAGACCCAGTACTTC. This sequence encodes CASSATTGRGETQYF. This chain links TRBV5-1 with TRBJ2-5; D possibly corresponds to TRBD2 (7 bases). Germline loops: CDR1 SGHRS, CDR2 YFSETQ. The CDR3 has 15 amino acids. V lost 4 bases to trimming and J lost 5 bases, with 18 bases between them.